This TCR beta chain was sequenced during a study of blood T cell repertoires in COVID-19. In the study overall: T cells, B-cell-depleted T cells, or PBMCs provided the cDNA or gDNA that served as material.

CDR3 length: 14 amino acids. V was clipped by 6 bases and J by 7 bases, with 18 bases between them. Germline CDR1 and CDR2: LGHNA and YNFKEQ. This clone showed up just once. As handled by the study authors: Estimation of nucleated cell counts relied on the amplification of reference gene primers. Clones were sequenced by immunoSEQ multiplex PCR, and TCRdb holds only the in-frame ones, with some missing. Clone size and V and J calls were adopted from that table, with D and trimming inferred from the DNA. The sample comprises some 290,000 clones, 80% to 90% of which are singletons, and roughly 12% rests with the top ten.

The TCR comes from a woman aged 25 to 39 with COVID-19, enrolled during active disease. Sequencing was carried out using peripheral blood. The chain combines TRBV4-2 with TRBJ1-1; D unresolved. The CDR3 loop is CASSPERTLVEAFF. CDR3 in DNA: TGTGCCAGCAGTCCAGAGCGGACGTTGGTTGAAGCTTTCTTT.